What follows is one TCR beta chain and its context. TCR beta cDNA was made from 400 to 500 ng total RNA with a constant-region primer. What produced the TCR beta libraries was three nested multiplex PCR rounds using slightly modified ARM-PCR. Primers for the first two PCR rounds were TRBV1-TRBV30 forward primers and a C-beta reverse primer (approximately 9 cycles per round). MiXCR, applied by TCRdb to the multiplex PCR reads, yields one record per CDR3 protein. The sample has 200,000 or so distinct CDR3 sequences; 65% are singletons. This entry comes from a study of tumor-infiltrating lymphocytes in primary liver carcinoma. The CDR3 has 15 residues. The V and J ends lost 3 bases and 4 bases, in that order; junction bases with no gene match: 8. The germline gives CDR1 SGHKS, CDR2 YYEKEE (reference sequence). Germline DNA was also extracted, while the blood RNA originated from unsorted whole blood.

The chain carries TRBV5-5 and TRBJ1-1; 8 bases agree with TRBD1. The sequence derives from a woman between 55 and 75 years old with primary liver carcinoma and hepatitis B virus infection. The sequenced sample consisted of peripheral blood. This chain's CDR3 is CASSSEDRGLTEAFF. The CDR3 nucleotides are TGTGCCAGCAGCTCAGAAGACAGGGGCCTCACTGAAGCTTTCTTT.